One sample yielded the 21 T cell receptor beta chains listed below, sequenced in a study of T-cell memory formation after mild COVID-19. Via MiXCR, TCRdb re-called the 5' RACE reads, giving one row per CDR3 protein. The data contain 100,000 to 120,000 distinct CDR3 sequences, roughly a sixth of them seen just once; the ten biggest clones take up approximately 5%. Sequenced material: PBMCs or a T cell subset sorted from them (not recorded which). Receptors originate from a young man who had mild COVID-19 (a few samples of this study predate the infection). Cell type and time point are not known.

The chain joins TRBV24-1 to TRBJ1-1; perhaps TRBD1 as D (5 bases). Trimming removed 4 bases at V and 8 bases at J, with 16 bases between. Germline CDR1 and CDR2: KGHDR and SFDVKD. This CDR3 is 14 amino acids long. The CDR3 protein is CATSDRDLPSEAFF. The CDR3 DNA is TGTGCCACCAGTGACAGGGACCTCCCATCCGAAGCTTTCTTT.

In the case of this clonotype: This is likely a read error, given that the CDR3 carries no conserved phenylalanine or tryptophan at its end. The rearrangement uses TRBV19 and TRBJ2-3; TRBD1 aligns across 7 bases. V trimming: 7 bases; J trimming: 1 base; junction bases outside the gene matches: 5. The CDR3 spans 14 residues. Germline CDR1 reads LNHDA; CDR2 reads SQIVND (reference sequence). The CDR3 region is CASTPTGGTDTQYS. For the CDR3, the DNA is TGTGCCAGTACCCCTACAGGGGGCACAGATACGCAGTATTCT.

This clonotype was counted between two and nine times. The V gene is TRBV7-2, the J gene TRBJ1-2, with TRBD1 matching over 11 bases. Germline lookup yields CDR1 SGHTA and CDR2 FQGNSA. The V gene end was trimmed by 3 bases and the J gene end by 4 bases; junction bases not matched to a gene: 1. There are 14 residues in the CDR3. In DNA, the CDR3 is TGTGCCAGCAGCTTCGGGACAGGGGGCTATGGCTACACCTTC. It yields the protein CASSFGTGGYGYTF.

This clonotype was observed at least ten times. The chain is built from TRBV20-1 and TRBJ2-5; a weak D match, TRBD1 (6 bases). V dropped 3 bases and J dropped 7 bases, with 18 bases sitting between them. This CDR3 is 14 amino acids long. CDR1 and CDR2 (germline): DFQATT, SNEGSKA (reference sequence). The CDR3 bases are TGCAGTGCTAGTGTCTTGGGGGCCCAGGGGACCCAGTACTTC. Amino acid sequence: CSASVLGAQGTQYF.

The V gene is TRBV7-3, the J gene TRBJ2-5, with 8 bases lining up with TRBD2. Germline CDR1 is SGHTA and CDR2 is FQGTGA. The J segment lost 4 bases and the V segment lost 6 bases, leaving 4 bases of the junction unmatched. The CDR3 totals 13 residues. CDR3: CASSRSGGETQYF. The CDR3 region has the DNA TGTGCCAGCAGTCGAAGCGGGGGAGAGACCCAGTACTTC.

There are a few counts of this clonotype. The chain employs TRBV10-1 and TRBJ1-3; 7 bases agree with TRBD1. The V segment lost 8 bases and the J segment 0 bases; nucleotides outside the gene matches: 7. Germline lookup yields CDR1 WNHNN and CDR2 SYGVQD (reference sequence). CDR3 length: 15 residues. The DNA for the CDR3 is TGCGCCAGCTCGGACAGGACGAGCTCTGGAAACACCATATATTTT. Translation: CASSDRTSSGNTIYF.

This chain uses TRBV3-1 with TRBJ1-2; 8 positions match TRBD1. J was trimmed by 6 bases and V by 3 bases; bases with no gene match: 9. Germline V gives CDR1 LGHDT, CDR2 YNNKEL (reference sequence). The CDR3 runs to 15 residues. The CDR3 here is CASSQNDRGVNGYTF. Here the CDR3 DNA reads TGTGCCAGCAGCCAGAACGACAGGGGAGTAAATGGCTACACCTTC.

In its sample, this clonotype was seen a few times. The genes are TRBV6-2 or TRBV6-3 and TRBJ2-7, with D perhaps matching TRBD1 (6 bases). V shed 5 bases and J shed 2 bases, with 13 bases lying between them. Germline loops: CDR1 MNHEY, CDR2 SVGEGT. The CDR3 sequence is 14 residues long. Here the CDR3 DNA reads TGTGCCAGCAGTCCTCCGGGACAAACCTACGAGCAGTACTTC. This codes for CASSPPGQTYEQYF.

In its sample, this clonotype was seen a few times. The V gene is TRBV11-3, the J gene TRBJ2-7, with unresolved D. The CDR3 contains 12 residues. The germline CDR1 and CDR2 sequences are SGHNT and YENEEA. V was trimmed by 0 bases and J by 8 bases, leaving 8 bases between them. The CDR3 nucleotides read TGTGCCAGCAGCTTAGAAGGAGAAAAGCAGTACTTC. Its protein product is CASSLEGEKQYF. Drawing the rest from reference TRBV11-3 and TRBJ2-7, the complete variable domain is EAGVVQSPRYKIIEKKQPVAFWCNPISGHNTLYWYLQNLGQGPELLIRYENEEAVDDSQLPKDRFSAERLKGVDSTLKIQPAELGDSAVYLCASSLEGEKQYFGPGTRLTVT.

This clonotype was seen only a few times. The genes are TRBV6-2 or TRBV6-3 and TRBJ2-7; weak D call: TRBD1 (6 bases). CDR3 length: 11 amino acids. V lost 3 bases and J 10 bases, leaving 10 bases between the germline ends. From germline, CDR1 is MNHEY and CDR2 SVGEGT. CDR3 bases: TGTGCCAGCAGTTATAGGGGGTTCCAGTACGTC. Amino acids: CASSYRGFQYV.

J is TRBJ2-5 and V is TRBV4-1; no reliable D call. V lost 0 bases, J lost 5 bases, and 13 bases lay in between. The CDR3 covers 15 residues. In germline, CDR1 is MGHRA, CDR2 YSYEKL. CDR3: CASSQDGAGRETQYF. CDR3 sequence (DNA): TGCGCCAGCAGCCAAGATGGAGCCGGCCGGGAGACCCAGTACTTC.

This clonotype showed up just a few times. This chain links TRBV10-3 with TRBJ2-7; tentatively, D is TRBD1 or TRBD2 (6 bases each). With 3 bases removed from V and 3 bases from J, the gap between germline ends came to 9 bases. The germline gives CDR1 ENHRY, CDR2 SYGVKD. CDR3 size: 13 residues. The CDR3, as DNA: TGTGCCATCAGTGACGAGGGGGGCTACGAGCAGTACTTC. Translated: CAISDEGGYEQYF.

This clonotype was counted a few times. The chain links TRBV12-3 or TRBV12-4 to TRBJ1-1; TRBD1 is a possible D gene (5 bases). The CDR3 runs 13 residues. Trimming removed 7 bases from V and 2 bases from J, with 11 bases in between. The CDR3 nucleotides are TGTGCCAGCAAGATTGGGGGAAACACTGAAGCTTTCTTT. This translates into CASKIGGNTEAFF.

The chain carries TRBV29-1 and TRBJ2-3, with D perhaps matching TRBD1 (6 bases). Germline CDR1 reads SQVTM; CDR2 reads ANQGSEA. V was clipped by 3 bases and J by 5 bases, with 12 bases between them. This CDR3 comprises 13 residues. The CDR3, as DNA: TGCAGCGTTGATCTGGGGGCAGAAGATACGCAGTATTTT. This encodes CSVDLGAEDTQYF.

The V gene is TRBV5-1, the J gene TRBJ2-1; 8 positions agree with TRBD2. The germline V gene has CDR1 SGHRS and CDR2 YFSETQ. The V and J ends lost 4 bases and 6 bases, in that order; junction bases with no gene match: 9. This CDR3 is built from 15 residues. CDR3 DNA: TGCGCCAGCAGCGCAGGACTAGCTGTAATCAATGAGCAGTTCTTC. Residues: CASSAGLAVINEQFF.

This chain joins TRBV7-8 and TRBJ1-1; tentative D call: TRBD1 (6 bases). This CDR3 has 15 residues. Germline loops: CDR1 SGHVS, CDR2 FQNEAQ. Trimming shortened V by 4 bases and J by 1 base, and 13 bases separated the two germline ends. The CDR3 DNA is TGTGCCAGCAGCTCCCTACAGGGTCCGAACACTGAAGCTTTCTTT. It codes for CASSSLQGPNTEAFF. Filled out from reference TRBV7-8 and TRBJ1-1, the complete variable domain reads GAGVSQSPRYKVAKRGQDVALRCDPISGHVSLFWYQQALGQGPEFLTYFQNEAQLDKSGLPSDRFFAERPEGSVSTLKIQRTQQEDSAVYLCASSSLQGPNTEAFFGQGTRLTVV.

This rearrangement joins TRBV7-9 to TRBJ1-6; TRBD1 matches 8 bases. The trim removed 3 bases at V and 8 bases at J, leaving 6 bases unmatched. The CDR3 consists of 15 residues. The germline gives CDR1 SEHNR, CDR2 FQNEAQ (reference sequence). CDR3 nucleotides: TGTGCCAGCAGCTTCGGACAGGGCTTGTATTCACCCCTCCACTTT. This sequence encodes CASSFGQGLYSPLHF.

V and J are TRBV12-5 and TRBJ1-1; no firm D call. Germline assignment: CDR1 LGHNT and CDR2 FRNRAP. The V gene lost 1 base and the J gene lost 11 bases, with 5 bases spanning the gap. CDR3 length: 10 residues. CDR3 sequence (DNA): TGTGCTAGTGGTTTGGCTGGGGCTTTCTTT. Its protein product is CASGLAGAFF. Combining the CDR3 with reference TRBV12-5 and TRBJ1-1 gives the whole variable domain DARVTQTPRHKVTEMGQEVTMRCQPILGHNTVFWYRQTMMQGLELLAYFRNRAPLDDSGMPKDRFSAEMPDATLATLKIQPSEPRDSAVYFCASGLAGAFFGQGTRLTVV.

This sequence joins TRBV4-1 and TRBJ2-1, with 7 bases lining up with TRBD1. The CDR3 sequence is 15 residues long. Germline assignment: CDR1 MGHRA and CDR2 YSYEKL. The V segment lost 3 bases and the J segment 4 bases; nucleotides outside the gene matches: 6. The CDR3 loop reads CASSHEGQRYNEQFF. For the CDR3, the DNA is TGCGCCAGCAGCCATGAGGGACAGAGGTACAATGAGCAGTTCTTC.

The V call is TRBV5-1, the J call TRBJ2-6; D ambiguous. V was cut by 1 base and J by 2 bases, with 10 bases left in between. CDR1 is SGHRS and CDR2 is YFSETQ in the germline V gene. This CDR3 is built from 16 residues. The CDR3, as DNA: TGCGCCAGCAGCTTGACACTTTTGGCTGGGGCCAACGTCCTGACTTTC. Residues: CASSLTLLAGANVLTF.

The J gene is TRBJ1-2, the V gene TRBV4-2; D is unclear. Trimming left V 0 bases short and J 4 bases short, with 9 bases between. The germline CDR1 and CDR2 sequences are LGHNA and YNFKEQ. CDR3 length equals 14 residues. The DNA of the CDR3 is TGTGCCAGCAGCCAAGATGAGTATTCCTATGGCTACACCTTC. Its translation: CASSQDEYSYGYTF.